One sample yielded the 20 T cell receptor beta chains listed below, sequenced in a study of brain T cells in children with intractable seizures. Here immunoSEQ multiplex PCR was the method, and the copy in TCRdb shows in-frame clones only, minus some. The profile covers around 41,000 clones, with over 75% appearing a single time and 6.3% taken by the ten largest. This specimen was peripheral blood, taken at surgery. The receptors derive from a girl aged 2 to 9 with tuberous sclerosis and intractable seizures.

The V gene is TRBV5-1, the J gene TRBJ1-1; tentatively, D is TRBD1 (6 bases). CDR1 is SGHRS and CDR2 is YFSETQ in the germline V gene. This CDR3 region has 14 residues. V lost 1 base and J lost 4, with 11 bases in between. The CDR3 spells CASSLSGAATEAFF. Written as DNA, the CDR3 is TGCGCCAGCAGCTTGTCAGGGGCAGCCACTGAAGCTTTCTTT.

V is TRBV28 and J is TRBJ2-2; D is uncertain. Per the germline V gene, CDR1 is MDHEN and CDR2 is SYDVKM. The CDR3 covers 13 residues. Trimming shortened V by 5 bases and J by 3 bases, and 7 bases separated the two germline ends. CDR3 nucleotides: TGTGCCAGCAGTCTCGCCGACACCGGGGAGCTGTTTTTT. This gives the protein CASSLADTGELFF.

The V gene is TRBV29-1, the J gene TRBJ2-3; 7 bases fit TRBD2. Germline V lookup: CDR1 SQVTM, CDR2 ANQGSEA. CDR3 length equals 13 residues. Trimming cost V 4 bases and J 3 bases; bases outside gene matches: 4. This CDR3 reads CSVGEGWTDTQYF. CDR3 nucleotides: TGCAGCGTTGGGGAGGGTTGGACAGATACGCAGTATTTT.

The chain couples TRBV19 to TRBJ1-5; 10 positions agree with TRBD1. Looked up from germline, CDR1 is LNHDA and CDR2 is SQIVND (reference sequence). The V segment lost 5 bases and the J segment 0 bases; nucleotides outside the gene matches: 4. The CDR3 sequence is 16 residues long. CDR3 DNA: TGTGCCAGTAGTGCCCGACAGGGGGCTAGCAATCAGCCCCAGCATTTT. Its translation: CASSARQGASNQPQHF.

CDR3 in DNA: TGTGCCAGCAGCGTAGATGGAAGTTACACTGAAGCTTTCTTT. This encodes CASSVDGSYTEAFF. V and J are TRBV9 and TRBJ1-1; D remains ambiguous. Germline CDR1 SGDLS, CDR2 YYNGEE. V was pared by 0 bases and J by 3 bases, with 9 bases between. This CDR3 has 14 residues.

This chain uses TRBV10-1 with TRBJ2-5, with D hard to call. CDR1 WNHNN and CDR2 SYGVQD come from the germline V gene (reference sequence). Trimming left V 7 bases short and J 7 bases short, with 10 bases between. CDR3 length: 11 residues. This CDR3 is CASKSFGTQYF. The DNA of the CDR3 is TGCGCCAGCAAATCGTTCGGGACCCAGTACTTC.

The J gene is TRBJ1-2, the V gene TRBV7-9, with no clear D. Trimming shortened V by 2 bases and J by 6 bases, and 10 bases separated the two germline ends. The CDR3 extends over 13 amino acids. In germline, CDR1 is SEHNR, CDR2 FQNEAQ (reference sequence). The CDR3 region has the DNA TGTGCCAGCAGCTTATTAAGGTCTGATGGCTACACCTTC. Protein sequence: CASSLLRSDGYTF. Full variable domain (remainder filled in from reference TRBV7-9 and TRBJ1-2): DTGVSQNPRHKITKRGQNVTFRCDPISEHNRLYWYRQTLGQGPEFLTYFQNEAQLEKSRLLSDRFSAERPKGSFSTLEIQRTEQGDSAMYLCASSLLRSDGYTFGSGTRLTVV.

J is TRBJ2-3 and V is TRBV5-1; the D is unclear. Germline-derived CDR1 and CDR2 are SGHRS and YFSETQ. CDR3 length equals 15 residues. V was cut by 0 bases and J by 0 bases, with 8 bases left in between. CDR3 nucleotides: TGCGCCAGCAGCTTGGCCGGTAAAAGCACAGATACGCAGTATTTT. This sequence encodes CASSLAGKSTDTQYF.

The gene calls are TRBV6-1 and TRBJ1-6; D remains ambiguous. CDR1 MNHNS and CDR2 SASEGT come from the germline V gene. Trimming pared 2 bases from V and 0 bases from J, leaving 17 bases between. The CDR3 sequence is 19 residues long. CDR3 coding DNA: TGTGCCAGCAGTGAAAGGGAACAGTGGATAAGCTCCTATAATTCACCCCTCCACTTT. Protein: CASSEREQWISSYNSPLHF.

The chain is built from TRBV6-6 and TRBJ2-7, with D tentatively TRBD1 or TRBD2 (5 bases each). Trimming took 0 bases from V and 8 from J, leaving 11 bases between them. The CDR3 contains 13 residues. In germline, CDR1 is MNHNY, CDR2 SVGAGI (reference sequence). CDR3 sequence: CASSYSGDAKQYV. The CDR3 bases are TGTGCCAGCAGTTACTCAGGGGACGCCAAGCAGTACGTC.

The V and J genes are TRBV6-1 and TRBJ2-3; TRBD2 aligns across 7 bases. CDR1 and CDR2 from the germline V gene are MNHNS and SASEGT. This CDR3 is 15 amino acids long. V shed 2 bases, J shed 0 bases, and the junction held 2 bases outside the gene matches. The CDR3 here is CASSEPAGSTDTQYF. As DNA, the CDR3 is TGTGCCAGCAGTGAACCAGCGGGGAGCACAGATACGCAGTATTTT.

The chain is built from TRBV19 and TRBJ2-4, with a tentative D call TRBD2 (5 bases). There are 14 residues in the CDR3. Trimming cost V 6 bases and J 0 bases, with 9 bases left between them. Germline assignment: CDR1 LNHDA and CDR2 SQIVND (reference sequence). The chain's CDR3 is CASREELAKNIQYF. Here the CDR3 DNA reads TGTGCCAGTAGGGAGGAACTAGCCAAAAACATTCAGTACTTC.

The rearrangement uses TRBV21-1 and TRBJ1-1; the table's D call TRBD1 went unverified against the DNA. TRBV21-1 is a known pseudogene. CDR3 length equals 15 residues. This CDR3 reads CASTQRDRGRTEAFF. The CDR3 nucleotides read TGTGCCAGCACCCAGCGAGACAGGGGGAGGACTGAAGCTTTCTTT.

The rearrangement links TRBV6-1 to TRBJ2-3, with no clear D. The CDR3 loop spans 14 amino acids. CDR1 and CDR2 from the germline V gene are MNHNS and SASEGT. Trimming left V 1 base short and J 4 bases short, with 9 bases between. The CDR3 region has the DNA TGTGCCAGCAGTGAAGGACAACAACCAGATACGCAGTATTTT. Translated: CASSEGQQPDTQYF.

The V call is TRBV5-5, the J call TRBJ1-1, with TRBD1 matching over 7 bases. Germline CDR1 is SGHKS and CDR2 is YYEKEE (reference sequence). The CDR3 sequence is 16 residues long. V dropped 4 bases and J dropped 2; count of bases not matched to a gene: 11. The CDR3 DNA sequence: TGTGCCAGCAGCCTTCAACCCGGGACAGACAACACTGAAGCTTTCTTT. Translating it yields CASSLQPGTDNTEAFF.

The V gene is TRBV10-3, the J gene TRBJ1-3; D ambiguous. Germline CDR1 is ENHRY and CDR2 is SYGVKD. The CDR3 spans 16 residues. Trimming took off 0 bases at V and 0 bases at J, with 9 bases between the two ends. DNA for the CDR3: TGTGCCATCAGTGAGTCTCCTAGGGCCTCTGGAAACACCATATATTTT. Its protein is CAISESPRASGNTIYF.

This clone was seen more than once but under ten times. The V and J genes are TRBV18 and TRBJ2-7, with D perhaps assigned TRBD1 or TRBD2 (6 bases each). There are 14 residues in the CDR3. Trimming removed 2 bases from V and 7 bases from J, with 15 bases in between. Germline V gene sequence: CDR1 KGHSH, CDR2 LQKENI. The CDR3 loop is CASSPYPGAGEQYV. For the CDR3, the DNA is TGTGCCAGCTCACCATACCCAGGGGCGGGGGAGCAGTACGTC.

J is TRBJ1-2 and V is TRBV25-1, with 9 bases lining up with TRBD1. Germline V gene sequence: CDR1 MGHDK, CDR2 SYGVNS. This CDR3 comprises 16 residues. Trimming at V came to 0 bases and at J to 4 bases, leaving 6 bases not matched to a gene. CDR3 bases: TGTGCCAGCAGTGAATACGGGACAGGGCTAATCTATGGCTACACCTTC. As protein: CASSEYGTGLIYGYTF.

The chain couples TRBV3-1 (or the pseudogene TRBV3-2) to TRBJ1-1; D is perhaps TRBD1 (5 bases). Trimming cost V 1 base and J 1 base, with 7 bases left between them. Germline lookup yields CDR1 LGHDT and CDR2 YNNKEL (reference sequence). The CDR3 covers 14 residues. CDR3 nucleotides: TGTGCCAGCAGCCAAGTTGGACAGAACACTGAAGCTTTCTTT. It specifies CASSQVGQNTEAFF.

The chain is built from TRBV24-1 and TRBJ1-2; D perhaps matches TRBD1 (6 bases). Trimming pared 3 bases from V and 7 bases from J, leaving 11 bases between. This CDR3 is 13 amino acids long. CDR1 is KGHDR, CDR2 SFDVKD, per germline. The CDR3 region is CATSDATGFGYTF. CDR3 nucleotides: TGTGCCACCAGTGATGCCACAGGGTTTGGCTACACCTTC.